A single sample gave rise to the 23 T cell receptor beta chains below, sequenced in a study of shared clonotypes between healthy human individuals. Sequencing was performed with immunoSEQ multiplex PCR; in TCRdb, only in-frame clones are kept and a portion is missing. The sample lists approximately 1,000,000 clones, 75% to 80% occurring once. The specimen sequenced was memory CD4+ T cells from PBMCs. Subset of the sample: CD45RA-negative fraction. The source of these receptors is a man aged 18 to 35 in good health. Some clones in this sample may be carry-over from other donors' samples.

The chain employs TRBV2 and TRBJ2-4; D possibly matches TRBD1 or TRBD2 (6 bases each). The germline gives CDR1 SNHLY, CDR2 FYNNEI. V was clipped by 8 bases and J by 6 bases, with 11 bases between them. The CDR3 is made up of 12 amino acids. CDR3 coding DNA: TGTGCCAGCCGGGGGCAGGGAAACATTCAGTACTTC. This encodes CASRGQGNIQYF.

The chain is built from TRBV19 and TRBJ2-3; D not certain. Germline-derived CDR1 and CDR2 are LNHDA and SQIVND (reference sequence). The CDR3 is made up of 17 amino acids. V lost 2 bases and J lost 0, with 15 bases in between. The CDR3 bases are TGTGCCAGTAGTATAAACCCACTGGGATTAAGCACAGATACGCAGTATTTT. This sequence encodes CASSINPLGLSTDTQYF.

The CDR3 coding sequence is TGCAGCGTCACACCGGGACAGGGCTATACGCAGTATTTT. It codes for CSVTPGQGYTQYF. The rearrangement links TRBV29-1 to TRBJ2-3; 9 bases map to TRBD1. This CDR3 comprises 13 residues. V shed 6 bases and J 7 bases; nucleotides not matched to a gene: 8. Germline V gene data show CDR1 as SQVTM and CDR2 as ANQGSEA.

The chain combines TRBV28 with TRBJ2-5, with 9 bases lining up with TRBD1. Germline loops: CDR1 MDHEN, CDR2 SYDVKM. CDR3 length: 14 amino acids. Trimming took 10 bases from V and 5 from J; bases not matched to a gene: 11. The CDR3 here is CATNGQGRIETQYF. CDR3 nucleotides: TGTGCCACCAACGGACAGGGGAGGATCGAGACCCAGTACTTC.

The rearrangement joins TRBV7-2 to TRBJ2-5; a possible D gene is TRBD2 (6 bases). CDR1 SGHTA and CDR2 FQGNSA come from the germline V gene. V was cut by 1 base and J by 3 bases, with 15 bases left in between. The CDR3 runs 16 residues. The CDR3 sequence is CASSLGAGGRKETQYF. The CDR3 DNA sequence: TGTGCCAGCAGCTTAGGGGCAGGAGGGAGGAAAGAGACCCAGTACTTC.

V gene TRBV20-1 combines with J gene TRBJ2-7, with D maybe TRBD2 (6 bases). V lost 3 bases and J 6 bases, leaving 6 bases between the germline ends. This CDR3 has 10 residues. The germline V gene has CDR1 DFQATT and CDR2 SNEGSKA (reference sequence). Written as DNA, the CDR3 is TGCAGTGCTAGCGGGAGCGAGCAGTACTTC. Protein product: CSASGSEQYF.

In regard to this clone: This specimen includes other DNA sequences encoding the same CDR3. The chain joins TRBV27 to TRBJ2-7; D uncertain. Per the germline V gene, CDR1 is MNHEY and CDR2 is SMNVEV (reference sequence). This CDR3 is 12 amino acids long. The germline V and J ends were trimmed by 4 bases and 1 base, with 5 bases remaining between them. CDR3 bases: TGTGCCAGCAGTTCGGATTCCTACGAGCAGTACTTC. Protein product: CASSSDSYEQYF.

V and J are TRBV29-1 and TRBJ2-2; D unresolved. V was trimmed by 6 bases and J by 0 bases, leaving 11 bases between them. This CDR3 spans 14 amino acids. Looked up from germline, CDR1 is SQVTM and CDR2 is ANQGSEA. CDR3 sequence reads: CSVKTGTNTGELFF. The CDR3 DNA reads as TGCAGCGTCAAAACCGGAACGAACACCGGGGAGCTGTTTTTT.

This clone was detected a few times. This sequence joins TRBV10-3 and TRBJ1-4; maybe TRBD1 (6 bases). The CDR3 has 13 residues. Germline V gene sequence: CDR1 ENHRY, CDR2 SYGVKD. V shed 11 bases and J shed 7 bases, with 17 bases lying between them. The CDR3 sequence is CASGGDIREKLFF. The DNA of the CDR3 is TGTGCCTCGGGGGGGGACATACGTGAAAAACTGTTTTTT.

The count of this clone is one. The chain couples TRBV27 to TRBJ1-1; 7 positions agree with TRBD1. Trimming cost V 0 bases and J 4 bases; bases outside gene matches: 8. Germline CDR1 MNHEY, CDR2 SMNVEV (reference sequence). The CDR3 loop spans 16 amino acids. The CDR3 DNA reads TGTGCCAGCAGTTTATCGGTGACAGGGCGGAGCACTGAAGCTTTCTTT. Translation gives CASSLSVTGRSTEAFF.

The chain links TRBV5-1 to TRBJ2-2; perhaps TRBD2 as D (5 bases). The V end was cut by 2 bases, the J end by 3 bases, with 11 bases between. Germline CDR1 and CDR2: SGHRS and YFSETQ. The CDR3 is 15 amino acids. The CDR3 DNA is TGCGCCAGCAGCTTTTCGGGGTTGTACACCGGGGAGCTGTTTTTT. Its protein is CASSFSGLYTGELFF. The complete variable domain, with remaining parts taken from reference TRBV5-1 and TRBJ2-2, reads KAGVTQTPRYLIKTRGQQVTLSCSPISGHRSVSWYQQTPGQGLQFLFEYFSETQRNKGNFPGRFSGRQFSNSRSEMNVSTLELGDSALYLCASSFSGLYTGELFFGEGSRLTVL.

CDR3: CASSKGQNQPQHF. CDR3 coding DNA: TGTGCCAGCAGTAAGGGACAGAATCAGCCCCAGCATTTT. The rearrangement joins TRBV6-5 to TRBJ1-5; 7 bases map to TRBD1. The V gene's germline CDR1 is MNHEY and CDR2 SVGAGI. V was clipped by 5 bases and J by 4 bases; unmatched bases: 2. CDR3 length equals 13 residues.

This clone was counted a single time. A much bigger clone sits one base away, suggesting this may be a read error. Within the sample, other DNA sequences also encode this same CDR3. The V call is TRBV7-3, the J call TRBJ2-1, with no clear D. The CDR3 is made up of 14 amino acids. The germline V gene encodes CDR1 SGHTA and CDR2 FQGTGA. Deletions cut 2 bases from V and 4 bases from J, with 9 bases between. CDR3 nucleotides: TGTGCCAGCAGCTTAGATCGGTCATACAATGAGCAGTTCTTC. Translating gives CASSLDRSYNEQFF.

The chain employs TRBV5-4 and TRBJ2-1; D possibly matches TRBD1 or TRBD2 (6 bases each). Trimming took off 3 bases at V and 10 bases at J, with 11 bases between the two ends. This CDR3 spans 12 amino acids. The germline V gene encodes CDR1 SGHNT and CDR2 YYREEE (reference sequence). For the CDR3, the DNA is TGTGCCAGCAGCTACCGGGGGCGAGAGCAGTTCTTC. Translation: CASSYRGREQFF.

With respect to this clone: A much larger clonotype is one base distant, so this may be a read error. Distinct nucleotide sequences in the sample also encode this CDR3. The chain is built from TRBV9 and TRBJ2-5; D remains ambiguous. V was shortened by 0 bases and J by 3 bases, with 0 bases between the two germline ends. CDR1 SGDLS and CDR2 YYNGEE come from the germline V gene. The CDR3 sequence is 11 residues long. The CDR3 is CASSVEETQYF. CDR3 sequence (DNA): TGTGCCAGCAGCGTAGAAGAGACCCAGTACTTC.

Points on this clone: In the same sample, other DNA sequences code for this CDR3. The chain couples TRBV5-1 to TRBJ1-2, with D uncertain. This CDR3 has 13 amino acids. V was clipped by 0 bases and J by 4 bases, with 7 bases between them. The V gene's germline CDR1 is SGHRS and CDR2 YFSETQ. Here the CDR3 DNA reads TGCGCCAGCAGCTTGGGCAGGCTCTATGGCTACACCTTC. Amino acid sequence: CASSLGRLYGYTF.

This sequence joins TRBV2 and TRBJ1-2; D is perhaps TRBD1 (6 bases). V lost 4 bases and J 8 bases, leaving 14 bases between the germline ends. CDR1 and CDR2 (germline): SNHLY, FYNNEI. CDR3 length: 13 amino acids. CDR3 residues: CASSGAGVGGYTF. Written as DNA, the CDR3 is TGTGCCAGCAGTGGTGCAGGGGTCGGCGGCTACACCTTC.

The chain is built from TRBV14 and TRBJ2-1; TRBD1 aligns across 8 bases. The CDR3 extends over 16 amino acids. Germline CDR1 SGHDN, CDR2 FVKESK. Unmatched junction bases numbered 4, after V lost 3 bases and J lost 0 bases. The CDR3 nucleotides are TGTGCCAGCAGCCATATACAGGGGGGCTCCTACAATGAGCAGTTCTTC. Translation: CASSHIQGGSYNEQFF. The variable domain in full, with the rest retrieved from reference TRBV14 and TRBJ2-1, is EAGVTQFPSHSVIEKGQTVTLRCDPISGHDNLYWYRRVMGKEIKFLLHFVKESKQDESGMPNNRFLAERTGGTYSTLKVQPAELEDSGVYFCASSHIQGGSYNEQFFGPGTRLTVL.

This chain joins TRBV5-1 and TRBJ2-2; D not certain. The CDR3 loop spans 14 amino acids. Trimming stripped 2 bases from V and 3 bases from J, with 8 bases between. The germline V gene has CDR1 SGHRS and CDR2 YFSETQ. CDR3 nucleotide sequence: TGCGCCAGCAGCTTAAGGGTGGACACCGGGGAGCTGTTTTTT. It specifies CASSLRVDTGELFF.

This chain links TRBV7-2 with TRBJ2-1; TRBD2 is a possible D gene (7 bases). The germline V gene has CDR1 SGHTA and CDR2 FQGNSA. The length of the CDR3 is 15 residues. Trimming took off 3 bases at V and 7 bases at J, with 16 bases between the two ends. As DNA, the CDR3 is TGTGCCAGCAGCTTGGGCAGGGGAGGGTGGAATGAGCAGTTCTTC. Translating gives CASSLGRGGWNEQFF.

This chain connects TRBV6-5 to TRBJ1-1; 7 bases match TRBD1. Trimming took 6 bases from V and 5 from J; bases not matched to a gene: 6. CDR1 is MNHEY, CDR2 SVGAGI, per germline. The CDR3 has 13 residues. CDR3 nucleotides: TGTGCCAGCAGCCGAAACAGGGGTACTGAAGCTTTCTTT. It translates to CASSRNRGTEAFF.

The V gene is TRBV9, the J gene TRBJ2-4, with D hard to call. Germline V gene lookup returns CDR1 SGDLS and CDR2 YYNGEE. V shed 4 bases and J shed 11 bases, with 16 bases lying between them. The length of the CDR3 is 13 residues. The CDR3 coding sequence is TGTGCCAGCAGCACCCAGCCTCCGGCATTTCAGTACTTC. Translated: CASSTQPPAFQYF.

This clone was picked up a small number of times. V is TRBV28 and J is TRBJ1-2; D unclear. CDR3 size: 13 residues. The germline V gene has CDR1 MDHEN and CDR2 SYDVKM. Trimming shortened V by 6 bases and J by 2 bases, and 10 bases separated the two germline ends. CDR3 coding DNA: TGTGCCAGCAGAAAGGACGGAAACTATGGCTACACCTTC. Its protein product is CASRKDGNYGYTF.